This T cell receptor (beta chain) was observed in a study of beta chain features in type 1 diabetes (dated by TCRdb to between 2017 and 2018). General notes on the study: Patients and healthy donors did not differ in mean age, gender distribution, total cell number or subset yield. A total of roughly 98,000,000 sorted cells were examined across all samples, and a strong correlation was observed between cell number per subset and RNA yield. In the study, TCRB repertoires of sorted circulating CD4+ T cell subsets from recently diagnosed type 1 diabetes patients were compared with those of matched healthy donors. Regulatory and stem cell-like memory subsets were obtained from only 8 patients and about 8 healthy donors, while naive and central memory subsets were obtained from all 28 donors.

Beyond this particular receptor, the publication reports: Naive, central memory and regulatory TCRB repertoires appeared more similar among patients than among healthy donors. At VDJ recombination sites, type 1 diabetes patients had fewer insertions and more deleted nucleotides, which implies abnormalities in thymic rearrangement. Because cDNA was sequenced instead of genomic DNA, highly expressing activated cells could be over-represented, though the groups showed no difference in activation or CD3 levels. Shorter templates might have been favored by PCR, but patient and control samples were amplified and corrected together, so both groups would have been affected equally by any skew. Type 1 diabetes patients showed a moderate but significant shortening of TCRB CDR3 length in all four CD4+ subsets. Because the HLA sub-analyses included only small numbers of individuals, any influence of HLA type on TCRB rearrangement was left unresolved.

The germline V gene yields SGHTA for CDR1 and FQGNSA for CDR2. Reading from cysteine to phenylalanine, the CDR3 counts 17 amino acids. The CDR3 DNA has 51 bases and is translated from base 1. The junction shows trimming of 5 bases on V and 4 bases on J, and the gene matches do not reach 7 bases of it. About this clone: Its cognate antigen has yet to be identified. Within one base of it there is no much larger clone, and no base qualities were kept.

The entire amount of isolated RNA was reverse transcribed using the High Capacity cDNA Reverse Transcription Kit, so the sequenced TCRB transcripts were expressed ones. Deep immunoSEQ sequencing was applied to naive, central memory and regulatory T cell samples, giving an average of about 3.57 million total reads per sample. Sorted cells were lysed in RLT buffer and RNA was extracted with DNase-treated RNeasy Micro or Mini kits, depending on cell number. To prevent cross-contamination, each cell subset was processed individually, whereas patient and healthy donor samples were processed jointly. Using the immunoSEQ multiplex PCR, TCRB sequences were amplified from cDNA into 87-bp fragments spanning the CDR3 region. Amplicons were sequenced on the Illumina HiSeq platform. The published analysis was carried out like this. PCR bias was computationally corrected using synthetic template baselines, reads within Hamming distance 2 were collapsed, and singletons that could not be merged were discarded. By aligning reads against IMGT, V, D and J genes, CDR3 length, and insertions or deletions at six rearrangement sites were assigned. Within each subset, clonotype counts were normalized to sorted cell number, after which true diversity and Gini coefficients were computed with the tcR R package. The overlap coefficient, calculated on TCRB nucleotide sequences, was used to measure repertoire sharing. Out-of-frame TCRB sequences from naive cells were analyzed as a proxy for the pre-selection repertoire. Entries here come from immuneACCESS through TCRdb and include only in-frame sequences with V and J called. Some clones fail to appear in such tables; in the studies checked, an unresolved V gene covers under half of the shortfall, and the cause of the remainder is unknown. That table furnishes V, J and clone size, whereas the DNA furnished D and trimming. The sample table lists 300,000 to 400,000 clones, over 9.5% of them with a count of one. The ten largest make up approximately 0.015% of the sample.

Each donor gave one peripheral blood draw, averaging approximately 120 mL, which was collected into heparinised tubes. Using a panel that included CD45RO, CCR7, CD25, CD127, CD95 and CD27, naive, central memory, regulatory and stem cell-like memory CD4+ T cells were sorted on a BD FACSAria II. Every sorted population had a purity above 95%. PBMCs were isolated right away by Lymphoprep density gradient centrifugation and were stained directly, without culture. Samples were stained and sorted in pairs, with one healthy donor and one patient per experiment, so that batch effects were minimized. Sequencing used naive CD4+ T cells from blood. The sample's cell subset or site label, in plain terms: true naive CD4+ T cells. Rearrangement joined TRBV7-2 to TRBJ2-2; TRBD2 fits 13 bases in the junction. This receptor was taken from a man between 18 and 29 years old in good health. The DNA sequence is as follows: TGTGCCAGCAGCAGGACTAGCGGGAGTATGGGCACCGGGGAGCTGTTTTTT. It encodes CASSRTSGSMGTGELFF. With the rest looked up from the reference TRBV7-2 and TRBJ2-2 genes rather than sequenced, the full variable domain is GAGVSQSPSNKVTEKGKDVELRCDPISGHTALYWYRQSLGQGLEFLIYFQGNSAPDKSGLPSDRFSAERTGGSVSTLTIQRTQQEDSAVYLCASSRTSGSMGTGELFFGEGSRLTVL.